Shown below are 8 T cell receptor beta chains from a single sample sequenced in a study of T cell changes during pregnancy in multiple sclerosis. TCRdb's copy holds only in-frame clones and misses some; the assay was immunoSEQ multiplex PCR. The sample lists around 57,000 clones; over 80% were seen once. The material sequenced was CD4+ T cells from peripheral blood mononuclear cells, taken after pregnancy. The receptor source for this set is a female donor in good health, enrolled as a control in a pregnancy study.

The rearrangement joins TRBV18 to TRBJ2-1; D unclear. Deletions cut 2 bases from V and 0 bases from J, with 8 bases between. This CDR3 comprises 15 residues. Germline CDR1 KGHSH, CDR2 LQKENI. CDR3 loop: CASSPGPSSYNEQFF. DNA of the CDR3: TGTGCCAGCTCACCAGGGCCGAGCTCCTACAATGAGCAGTTCTTC.

The CDR3 reads CASSFRDRDSPLHF. CDR3 bases: TGTGCCAGCAGCTTCCGGGACAGGGATTCACCCCTCCACTTT. This chain connects TRBV9 to TRBJ1-6; 9 bases match TRBD1. Germline CDR1 and CDR2: SGDLS and YYNGEE. J lost 8 bases, V lost 4 bases, and 4 bases had no gene match. CDR3 size: 14 residues.

The chain couples TRBV7-2 to TRBJ2-7; D not resolved. Trimming removed 0 bases from V and 3 bases from J, with 9 bases in between. Germline lookup yields CDR1 SGHTA and CDR2 FQGNSA. The CDR3 runs to 14 residues. CDR3 amino acids: CASSLAVASYEQYF. CDR3 in DNA: TGTGCCAGCAGCTTAGCAGTAGCTAGCTACGAGCAGTACTTC.

V is TRBV7-2 and J is TRBJ1-2, with 7 bases that match TRBD1. The J segment lost 3 bases and the V segment lost 0 bases, leaving 1 base of the junction unmatched. CDR1 SGHTA and CDR2 FQGNSA come from the germline V gene. CDR3 length: 14 residues. The CDR3 DNA follows: TGTGCCAGCAGCTTAGCCGGGACAGACTATGGCTACACCTTC. Translating it yields CASSLAGTDYGYTF.

J is TRBJ2-2 and V is TRBV19; D gene ambiguous. This CDR3 region has 13 residues. V was cut by 4 bases and J by 3 bases, with 6 bases left in between. Germline CDR1 and CDR2: LNHDA and SQIVND (reference sequence). CDR3 amino acids: CASSSYYTGELFF. The CDR3 DNA reads TGTGCCAGTAGTAGCTACTACACCGGGGAGCTGTTTTTT. Based on the CDR3 plus reference TRBV19 and TRBJ2-2, the full variable domain is DGGITQSPKYLFRKEGQNVTLSCEQNLNHDAMYWYRQDPGQGLRLIYYSQIVNDFQKGDIAEGYSVSREKKESFPLTVTSAQKNPTAFYLCASSSYYTGELFFGEGSRLTVL.

The sample holds one count of this clone. The chain recombines TRBV7-3 with TRBJ2-3; 8 bases fit TRBD2. The germline gives CDR1 SGHTA, CDR2 FQGTGA. V lost 3 bases to trimming and J lost 5 bases; unmatched junction nucleotides: 7. The CDR3 contains 15 residues. The chain's CDR3 is CASSFVRGGLDTQYF. The CDR3 DNA follows: TGTGCCAGCAGCTTCGTCCGGGGGGGATTAGATACGCAGTATTTT.

The V gene is TRBV10-3, the J gene TRBJ2-2; D is uncertain. Germline CDR1 is ENHRY and CDR2 is SYGVKD. Trimming took off 3 bases at V and 8 bases at J, with 10 bases between the two ends. The CDR3 sequence is 13 residues long. CDR3 bases: TGTGCCATCAGTGAATCTCACTCTGGGGAGCTGTTTTTT. Its translation is CAISESHSGELFF.

This rearrangement joins TRBV7-3 to TRBJ1-1; D is ambiguous. Germline CDR1 SGHTA, CDR2 FQGTGA. Trimming shortened V by 0 bases and J by 0 bases, and 2 bases separated the two germline ends. The CDR3 covers 13 residues. CDR3 region: CASSLTMNTEAFF. The DNA for the CDR3 is TGTGCCAGCAGCTTAACTATGAACACTGAAGCTTTCTTT.